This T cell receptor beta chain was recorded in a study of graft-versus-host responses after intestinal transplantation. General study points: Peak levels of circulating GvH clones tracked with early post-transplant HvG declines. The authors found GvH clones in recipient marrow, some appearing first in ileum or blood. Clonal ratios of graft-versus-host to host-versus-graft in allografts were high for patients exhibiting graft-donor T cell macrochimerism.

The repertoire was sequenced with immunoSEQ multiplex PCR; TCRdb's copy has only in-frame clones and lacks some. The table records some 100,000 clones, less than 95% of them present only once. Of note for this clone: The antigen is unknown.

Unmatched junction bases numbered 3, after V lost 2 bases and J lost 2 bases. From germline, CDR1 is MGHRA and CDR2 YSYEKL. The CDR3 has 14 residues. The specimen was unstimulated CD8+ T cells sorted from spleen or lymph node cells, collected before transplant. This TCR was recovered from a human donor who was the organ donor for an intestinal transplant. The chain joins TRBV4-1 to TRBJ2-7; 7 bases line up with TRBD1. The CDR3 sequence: CASSQQTGTYEQYF. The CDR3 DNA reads TGCGCCAGCAGCCAACAGACAGGGACCTACGAGCAGTACTTC.